The TCR beta chain under discussion was sequenced for a study of T cells in tuberculosis. Study as a whole: CD1B tetramers identified T cells specific for mycobacterial lipid GMM. Whole-study results and caveats: Active tuberculosis alpha repertoires lay closer to GMM-specific TCRs than controls'. Active tuberculosis cases were adults; controls were adolescents.

With regard to this clone: The antigen remains undetermined.

The assay was immunoSEQ multiplex PCR, and TCRdb's table has in-frame clones only and misses some. This table holds about 36,000 clones, roughly 92% found once. Trimming cost V 7 bases and J 9 bases; bases outside gene matches: 19. This CDR3 is built from 17 residues. The V gene's germline CDR1 is MNHEY and CDR2 SMNVEV (reference sequence). Input material: PBMCs. The TCR comes from a donor aged 10 to 29 with latent tuberculosis or without tuberculosis infection. This chain links TRBV27 with TRBJ2-1, with 9 bases aligning to TRBD2. CDR3 sequence (DNA): TGTGCCAGCAAACAGCGGGGGGCCCGGGGTACAATAAGTGAGCAGTTCTTC. Its protein is CASKQRGARGTISEQFF.